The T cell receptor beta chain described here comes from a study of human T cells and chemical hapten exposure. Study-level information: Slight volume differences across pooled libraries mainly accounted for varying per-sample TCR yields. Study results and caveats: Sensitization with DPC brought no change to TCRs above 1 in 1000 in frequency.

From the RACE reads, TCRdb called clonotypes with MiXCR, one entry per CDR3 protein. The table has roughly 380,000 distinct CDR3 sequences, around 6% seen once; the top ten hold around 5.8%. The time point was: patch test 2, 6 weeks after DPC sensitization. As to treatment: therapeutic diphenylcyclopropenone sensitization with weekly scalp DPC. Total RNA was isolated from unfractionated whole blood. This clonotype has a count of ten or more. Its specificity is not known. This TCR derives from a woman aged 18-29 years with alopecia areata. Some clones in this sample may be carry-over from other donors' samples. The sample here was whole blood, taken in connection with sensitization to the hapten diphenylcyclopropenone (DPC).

As DNA, the CDR3 is TGTGCCAGCAGTTTGTCCGAGACCCAGTACTTC. Protein sequence: CASSLSETQYF. The genes are TRBV12-3 or TRBV12-4 and TRBJ2-5; D not certain. The CDR3 contains 11 residues. The ends were cut back, 3 bases at V and 5 bases at J, with 4 bases in the middle.